The T cell receptor beta chain described here comes from a study of blood T cell repertoires in COVID-19. At the level of the study: COVID-19 samples from acute and convalescent phases originated in the United States, Italy and Spain. Nucleic acid was either cDNA or gDNA, and it came from T cells, B-cell-depleted T cells, or PBMCs.

As handled by the study authors: Researchers report that nucleated cell counts were estimated from reference gene primer amplification. Using immunoSEQ multiplex PCR, the repertoire was profiled, and TCRdb retains in-frame clones only, with some absent. The D gene and trimming were derived from the DNA, and the V and J assignments and clone size from that table. The profile covers about 49,000 clones, with approximately 95% appearing a single time and around 1% taken by the ten largest. Germline V gene lookup returns CDR1 MNHEY and CDR2 SMNVEV (reference sequence). The CDR3 is 15 residues long. The V end was cut by 0 bases, the J end by 2 bases, with 10 bases between. Seattle-derived patients entered the study during active infection and were followed longitudinally.

This clonotype was sampled from a man between 60 and 75 years old with COVID-19, enrolled during active disease. The V gene is TRBV27, the J gene TRBJ1-1; D uncertain. The specimen sequenced was peripheral blood. As DNA, the CDR3 is TGTGCCAGCAGTTTATCGGTGGTGCGAAACACTGAAGCTTTCTTT. Protein sequence: CASSLSVVRNTEAFF.